Below are 22 T cell receptor beta chains sequenced from a single sample in a study of shared clonotypes between healthy human individuals. The table came from immunoSEQ multiplex PCR; TCRdb's copy has only in-frame clones and leaves some out. The sample lists fewer than 1.4 million clones; around 78% were seen once. The sequenced material came from memory CD4+ T cells from PBMCs. Subset given: CD45RA-negative fraction. These receptors originate from a man in his late teens or twenties in good health. Some clones in this sample may be carry-over from other donors' samples.

V and J are TRBV18 and TRBJ1-5; possibly TRBD1 for D (5 bases). V shed 3 bases and J shed 6 bases, with 15 bases lying between them. CDR1 and CDR2 from the germline V gene are KGHSH and LQKENI. The CDR3 runs to 15 residues. CDR3 sequence: CASSPSRVGGQPQHF. The CDR3 DNA sequence: TGTGCCAGCTCACCGTCCAGGGTGGGCGGTCAGCCCCAGCATTTT.

J is TRBJ1-2 and V is TRBV18; 7 nucleotides align to TRBD1. Trimming cost V 5 bases and J 2 bases; bases outside gene matches: 8. CDR3 length equals 15 residues. Germline-derived CDR1 and CDR2 are KGHSH and LQKENI. CDR3 residues: CASSASGQTNYGYTF. The CDR3, as DNA: TGTGCCAGCTCAGCATCGGGACAGACAAACTATGGCTACACCTTC.

The rearrangement uses TRBV29-1 and TRBJ1-2; tentative D call: TRBD1 (6 bases). The germline CDR1 and CDR2 sequences are SQVTM and ANQGSEA. This CDR3 is built from 14 residues. V dropped 0 bases and J dropped 4 bases, with 12 bases sitting between them. CDR3 coding DNA: TGCAGCGTTGAAGATCTGTCAGGGGTCTATGGCTACACCTTC. Its protein product is CSVEDLSGVYGYTF.

On this clone: Other DNA sequences of this sample code for an identical CDR3. The chain is built from TRBV28 and TRBJ1-5; a possible D gene is TRBD1 (6 bases). Trimming cost V 3 bases and J 5 bases, with 11 bases left between them. Germline V lookup: CDR1 MDHEN, CDR2 SYDVKM. The CDR3 is 14 amino acids. The CDR3 DNA follows: TGTGCCAGCAGTTTGAGCCAGGGGCATCAGCCCCAGCATTTT. Translated, it gives CASSLSQGHQPQHF.

The chain recombines TRBV13 with TRBJ2-7; possible D gene TRBD1, 6 bases. CDR3 length: 13 amino acids. Germline V gene data show CDR1 as PRHDT and CDR2 as FYEKMQ (reference sequence). Trimming removed 2 bases at V and 4 bases at J, with 9 bases between. The CDR3 loop is CASSLITGYEQYF. CDR3 sequence (DNA): TGTGCCAGCAGCTTAATTACAGGGTACGAGCAGTACTTC.

Concerning this clone: Distinct nucleotide sequences in the sample also encode this CDR3. The chain combines TRBV18 with TRBJ2-7; 8 nucleotides match TRBD1. The CDR3 loop spans 15 amino acids. The junction had 4 bases not matched to a gene; V was cut back by 3 bases and J by 0 bases. Per the germline V gene, CDR1 is KGHSH and CDR2 is LQKENI. The CDR3 region is CASSPGQGGSYEQYF. The CDR3 bases are TGTGCCAGCTCACCCGGACAGGGAGGCTCCTACGAGCAGTACTTC.

J is TRBJ1-2 and V is TRBV7-2, with D uncertain. The germline V gene encodes CDR1 SGHTA and CDR2 FQGNSA. V lost 5 bases and J 5 bases, leaving 15 bases between the germline ends. The CDR3 loop spans 14 amino acids. The CDR3, as DNA: TGTGCCAGCAGCCCGGCAAAAAGGGCATATGGCTACACCTTC. Its protein is CASSPAKRAYGYTF.

The CDR3: CASSSRGGISDTQYF. The DNA for the CDR3 is TGTGCCAGCAGCTCCCGAGGGGGAATCTCAGATACGCAGTATTTT. The V gene is TRBV11-3, the J gene TRBJ2-3; D may be TRBD1 (6 bases). Looked up from germline, CDR1 is SGHNT and CDR2 is YENEEA. The V end lost 4 bases, the J end lost 4 bases, and 15 bases lay between the germline ends. The CDR3 loop spans 15 amino acids. The whole variable domain, filled in from reference TRBV11-3 and TRBJ2-3, reads EAGVVQSPRYKIIEKKQPVAFWCNPISGHNTLYWYLQNLGQGPELLIRYENEEAVDDSQLPKDRFSAERLKGVDSTLKIQPAELGDSAVYLCASSSRGGISDTQYFGPGTRLTVL.

The gene calls are TRBV5-1 and TRBJ2-3, with 10 positions matching TRBD2. The CDR3 extends over 16 amino acids. The ends lost 3 bases at V and 0 bases at J; junction bases unmatched: 4. The germline CDR1 and CDR2 sequences are SGHRS and YFSETQ. CDR3 protein: CASSSGTSESTDTQYF. The CDR3 DNA follows: TGCGCCAGCAGCTCCGGGACTAGCGAAAGCACAGATACGCAGTATTTT.

This chain links TRBV5-1 with TRBJ1-1, with a tentative D call TRBD1 (6 bases). The V end was cut by 4 bases, the J end by 1 base, with 14 bases between. CDR1 is SGHRS and CDR2 is YFSETQ in the germline V gene. The CDR3 runs 15 residues. The CDR3 region has the DNA TGCGCCAGCAGCACCATCAGGGGTCCGAACACTGAAGCTTTCTTT. It specifies CASSTIRGPNTEAFF.

J is TRBJ2-7 and V is TRBV11-2, with D perhaps matching TRBD2 (6 bases). The CDR3 has 15 residues. Trimming left V 5 bases short and J 0 bases short, with 14 bases between. Per germline, CDR1 SGHAT and CDR2 FQNNGV. CDR3: CASSLRAGSSYEQYF. The DNA of the CDR3 is TGTGCCAGCAGCCTACGAGCGGGTAGCTCCTACGAGCAGTACTTC.

The chain recombines TRBV6-4 with TRBJ2-1; no reliable D call. V dropped 3 bases and J dropped 4 bases, with 7 bases sitting between them. The CDR3 runs 13 residues. Germline-derived CDR1 and CDR2 are MRHNA and SNTAGT. In DNA, the CDR3 is TGTGCCAGCAGTGAACAACTATACAATGAGCAGTTCTTC. Its translation: CASSEQLYNEQFF.

This clone was counted ten times or more. The gene calls are TRBV2 and TRBJ1-2; D uncertain. The CDR3 consists of 13 residues. Trimming took 6 bases from V and 3 from J, leaving 11 bases between them. Germline V gives CDR1 SNHLY, CDR2 FYNNEI. CDR3 sequence reads: CASSPAPDYGYTF. The CDR3, as DNA: TGTGCCAGCAGCCCCGCCCCGGACTATGGCTACACCTTC.

The gene calls are TRBV5-4 and TRBJ2-1; D is perhaps TRBD2 (7 bases). CDR1 and CDR2 from the germline V gene are SGHNT and YYREEE (reference sequence). The CDR3 runs to 16 residues. V lost 1 base, J lost 7 bases, and 18 bases lay in between. CDR3 coding DNA: TGTGCCAGCAGCTTGTCTTTATGGGGGGGCGCAAATGAGCAGTTCTTC. It translates to CASSLSLWGGANEQFF. Together with reference TRBV5-4 and TRBJ2-1, the CDR3 gives the full variable domain: ETGVTQSPTHLIKTRGQQVTLRCSSQSGHNTVSWYQQALGQGPQFIFQYYREEENGRGNFPPRFSGLQFPNYSSELNVNALELDDSALYLCASSLSLWGGANEQFFGPGTRLTVL.

The chain couples TRBV9 to TRBJ1-1; D is ambiguous. Germline V gene lookup returns CDR1 SGDLS and CDR2 YYNGEE. The CDR3 runs to 17 residues. The germline V and J ends were trimmed by 3 bases and 0 bases, with 18 bases remaining between them. In DNA form, the CDR3 reads TGTGCCAGCAGCGCCACGGGTCAGTCTCCCATGAACACTGAAGCTTTCTTT. Translating gives CASSATGQSPMNTEAFF. The full variable domain, rest sourced from reference TRBV9 and TRBJ1-1, is DSGVTQTPKHLITATGQRVTLRCSPRSGDLSVYWYQQSLDQGLQFLIQYYNGEERAKGNILERFSAQQFPDLHSELNLSSLELGDSALYFCASSATGQSPMNTEAFFGQGTRLTVV.

J is TRBJ1-1 and V is TRBV7-2, with D tentatively TRBD1 (5 bases). The V and J ends lost 1 base and 3 bases respectively, with 12 bases between them. CDR1 is SGHTA and CDR2 is FQGNSA in the germline V gene. This CDR3 spans 15 amino acids. Written as DNA, the CDR3 is TGTGCCAGCAGCTTAGGGGGGTACGGATACACTGAAGCTTTCTTT. Translating gives CASSLGGYGYTEAFF.

V and J are TRBV19 and TRBJ1-2; maybe TRBD1 (5 bases). Germline loops: CDR1 LNHDA, CDR2 SQIVND (reference sequence). The length of the CDR3 is 15 residues. Trimming cost V 5 bases and J 0 bases, with 13 bases left between them. In nucleotides, the CDR3 is TGTGCCAGTAGTCCTACAGCGGGGGCTAACTATGGCTACACCTTC. As protein: CASSPTAGANYGYTF.

This clone was picked up a small number of times. The rearrangement links TRBV5-1 to TRBJ2-7; D possibly corresponds to TRBD2 (5 bases). V lost 0 bases and J lost 6, with 16 bases in between. Per germline, CDR1 SGHRS and CDR2 YFSETQ. The CDR3 spans 15 residues. As DNA, the CDR3 is TGCGCCAGCAGCTTGGCGGGGATTGGGAAAGGCGAGCAGTACTTC. Protein sequence: CASSLAGIGKGEQYF.

The V gene is TRBV4-2, the J gene TRBJ1-2; D remains ambiguous. The CDR3 contains 14 residues. Trimming pared 2 bases from V and 2 bases from J, leaving 9 bases between. The germline gives CDR1 LGHNA, CDR2 YNFKEQ. The CDR3 loop is CASSQTGKNYGYTF. The CDR3 DNA follows: TGTGCCAGCAGCCAAACCGGAAAGAACTATGGCTACACCTTC.

The J gene is TRBJ2-3, the V gene TRBV7-9, with 11 bases fitting TRBD2. The V and J ends lost 5 bases and 2 bases, in that order; junction bases with no gene match: 9. Per the germline V gene, CDR1 is SEHNR and CDR2 is FQNEAQ (reference sequence). The CDR3 is made up of 17 amino acids. CDR3 DNA: TGTGCCAGCAGCGAGGGGCCACTAGCGGGAGCCACAGATACGCAGTATTTT. It is translated as CASSEGPLAGATDTQYF.

The rearrangement uses TRBV21-1 and TRBJ2-5; TRBD1, as called in the table, went unchecked against the DNA. TRBV21-1 is a listed pseudogene. The CDR3 consists of 14 residues. CDR3: CASSKTGRWETQYF. The CDR3 bases are TGTGCCAGCAGCAAGACAGGGCGGTGGGAGACCCAGTACTTC.

The J gene is TRBJ2-7, the V gene TRBV6-1; D call uncertain. The V and J ends lost 7 bases and 2 bases respectively, with 12 bases between them. The CDR3 totals 13 residues. CDR1 and CDR2 from the germline V gene are MNHNS and SASEGT. CDR3 sequence (DNA): TGTGCCAGCACGGCCTCCCAAACCTACGAGCAGTACTTC. It yields the protein CASTASQTYEQYF.